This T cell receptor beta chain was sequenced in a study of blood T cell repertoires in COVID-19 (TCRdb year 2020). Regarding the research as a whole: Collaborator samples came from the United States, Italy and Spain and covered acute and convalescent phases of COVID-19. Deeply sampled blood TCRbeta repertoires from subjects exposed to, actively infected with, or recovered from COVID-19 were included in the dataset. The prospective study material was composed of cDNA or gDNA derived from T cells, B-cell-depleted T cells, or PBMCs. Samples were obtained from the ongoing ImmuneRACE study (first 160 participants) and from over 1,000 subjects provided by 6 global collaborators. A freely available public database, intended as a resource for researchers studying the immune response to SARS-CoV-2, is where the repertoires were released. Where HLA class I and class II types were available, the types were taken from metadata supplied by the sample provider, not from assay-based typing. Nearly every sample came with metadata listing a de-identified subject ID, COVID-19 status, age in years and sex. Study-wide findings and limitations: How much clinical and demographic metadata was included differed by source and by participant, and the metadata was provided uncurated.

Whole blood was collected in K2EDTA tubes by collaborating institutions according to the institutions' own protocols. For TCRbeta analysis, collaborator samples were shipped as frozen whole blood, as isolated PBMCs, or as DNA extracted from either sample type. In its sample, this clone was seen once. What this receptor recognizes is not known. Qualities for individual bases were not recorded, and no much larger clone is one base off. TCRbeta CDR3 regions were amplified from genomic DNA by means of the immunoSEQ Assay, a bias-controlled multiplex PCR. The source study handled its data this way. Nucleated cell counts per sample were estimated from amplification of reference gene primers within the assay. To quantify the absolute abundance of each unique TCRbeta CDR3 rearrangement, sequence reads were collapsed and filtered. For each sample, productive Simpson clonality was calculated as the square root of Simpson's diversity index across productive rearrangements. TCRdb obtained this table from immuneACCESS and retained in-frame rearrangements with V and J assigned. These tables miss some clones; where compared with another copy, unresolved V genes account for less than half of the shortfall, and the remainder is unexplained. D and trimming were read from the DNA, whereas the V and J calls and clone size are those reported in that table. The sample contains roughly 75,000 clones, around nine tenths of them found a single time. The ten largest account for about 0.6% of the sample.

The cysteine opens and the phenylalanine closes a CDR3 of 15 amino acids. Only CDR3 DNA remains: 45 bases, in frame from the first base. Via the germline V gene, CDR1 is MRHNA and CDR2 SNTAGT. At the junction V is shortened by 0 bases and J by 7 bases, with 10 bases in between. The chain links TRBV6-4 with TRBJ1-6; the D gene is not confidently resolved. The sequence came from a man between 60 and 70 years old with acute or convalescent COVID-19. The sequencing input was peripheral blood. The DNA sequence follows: TGTGCCAGCAGTGACTCCTTTTCGGGGAATTCACCCCTCCACTTT. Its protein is CASSDSFSGNSPLHF.